Included here is one TCR beta chain sequence, with context. Its antigen is undetermined. A primer in the constant region served to generate TCR beta cDNA from approximately 460 ng of total RNA. Three-round nested multiplex PCR performed with slightly modified ARM-PCR produced the TCR beta libraries. The two initial PCR rounds, around 11 cycles each, used TRBV1-TRBV30 forward and C-beta reverse primers. TCRdb ran MiXCR on the multiplex PCR reads and lists one entry per CDR3 protein. Among 300,000 to 350,000 distinct CDR3 sequences listed, 50% to 60% were seen once. These data originate in a study of tumor-infiltrating lymphocytes in primary liver carcinoma. Findings and caveats of the study: Tumor tissue displayed a significantly greater top-250-clone fraction than blood (p = 0.039).

Trimming removed 3 bases at V and 1 base at J, with 8 bases between. In germline, CDR1 is SGDLS, CDR2 YYNGEE. The CDR3 is made up of 14 amino acids. They got blood RNA out of unsorted whole blood and also pulled out germline DNA. The receptor was derived from a woman between 25 and 40 years old with primary liver carcinoma and hepatitis B virus infection. The J gene is TRBJ1-5, the V gene TRBV9; possible D gene TRBD1, 5 bases. Sequences were obtained from peripheral blood. CDR3 residues: CASSAKGSNQPQHF. CDR3 DNA sequence: TGTGCCAGCAGCGCGAAGGGGAGCAATCAGCCCCAGCATTTT.